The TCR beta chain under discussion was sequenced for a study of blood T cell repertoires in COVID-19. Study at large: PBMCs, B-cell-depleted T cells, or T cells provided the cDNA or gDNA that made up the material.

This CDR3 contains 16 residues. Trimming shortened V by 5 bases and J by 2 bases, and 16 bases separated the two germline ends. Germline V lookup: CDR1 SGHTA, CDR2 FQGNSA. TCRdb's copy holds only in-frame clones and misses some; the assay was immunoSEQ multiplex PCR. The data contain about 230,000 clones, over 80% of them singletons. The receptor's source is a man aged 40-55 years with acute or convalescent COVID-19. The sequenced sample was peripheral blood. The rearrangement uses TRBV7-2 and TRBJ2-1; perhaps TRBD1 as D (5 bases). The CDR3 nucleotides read TGTGCCAGCAGCCCAAGGTACAGGTCCACCTACAATGAGCAGTTCTTC. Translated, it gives CASSPRYRSTYNEQFF.